The entry that follows covers one T cell receptor beta chain sequence. CDR3 length: 16 residues. The data are from a study of blood T cell repertoires in COVID-19. Study information: Collection of acute and convalescent COVID-19 samples took place in the United States, Italy and Spain. Nucleic acid was either cDNA or gDNA, and it came from T cells, B-cell-depleted T cells, or PBMCs.

Authors' methods: Scientists estimated how many nucleated cells there were by amplifying reference gene primers. Profiling relied on immunoSEQ multiplex PCR, and the TCRdb table lists in-frame clones only, not all of them. That table is the source of V, J and clone size, and D and trimming were worked out from the DNA. Of 200,000 to 300,000 clones in the sample, roughly 88% were seen once. The clonotype comes from a man aged 40-55 years who had recovered from COVID-19. This chain uses TRBV21-1 with TRBJ1-3. TRBV21-1 is a documented pseudogene. Material: peripheral blood. The CDR3 here is CASSNEAFSSGNTIYF. The CDR3 coding sequence is TGTGCCAGCAGCAACGAGGCCTTCAGCTCTGGAAACACCATATATTTT.